Included here is one T cell receptor beta chain sequence, with context. The sample is drawn from a study of blood T cell repertoires in COVID-19. At the level of the study: The analysed material was cDNA or gDNA that came from T cells, B-cell-depleted T cells, or PBMCs.

The data were produced by immunoSEQ multiplex PCR, yet TCRdb's version contains in-frame clones alone and is incomplete. In the table there are 180,000 or so clones, roughly 87% of which are singletons. CDR3 length: 14 amino acids. Germline V lookup: CDR1 LNHDA, CDR2 SQIVND (reference sequence). The V gene lost 7 bases and the J gene lost 4 bases, with 16 bases spanning the gap. The gene calls are TRBV19 and TRBJ1-1; D unresolved. Material for sequencing was peripheral blood. The source is a woman aged 45-65 years with acute or convalescent COVID-19. CDR3 region: CASTPAGWGTEAFF. CDR3 DNA: TGTGCCAGTACCCCGGCGGGGTGGGGCACTGAAGCTTTCTTT.